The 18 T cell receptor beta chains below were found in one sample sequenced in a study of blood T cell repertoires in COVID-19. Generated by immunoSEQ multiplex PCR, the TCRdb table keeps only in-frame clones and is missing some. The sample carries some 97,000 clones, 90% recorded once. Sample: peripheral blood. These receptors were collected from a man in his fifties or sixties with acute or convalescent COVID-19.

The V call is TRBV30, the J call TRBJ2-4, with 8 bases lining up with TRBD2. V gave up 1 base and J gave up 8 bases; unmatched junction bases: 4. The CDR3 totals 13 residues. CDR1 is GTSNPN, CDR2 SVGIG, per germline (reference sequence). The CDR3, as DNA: TGTGCCTGGAGTGGGAGCGGGAGTGACATTCAGTACTTC. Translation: CAWSGSGSDIQYF.

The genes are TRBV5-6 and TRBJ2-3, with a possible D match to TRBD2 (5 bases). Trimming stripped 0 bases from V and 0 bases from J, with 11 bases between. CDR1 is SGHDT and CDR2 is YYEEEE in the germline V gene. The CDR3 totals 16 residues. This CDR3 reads CASSLAGLASTDTQYF. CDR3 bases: TGTGCCAGCAGCTTGGCGGGCCTAGCTAGCACAGATACGCAGTATTTT.

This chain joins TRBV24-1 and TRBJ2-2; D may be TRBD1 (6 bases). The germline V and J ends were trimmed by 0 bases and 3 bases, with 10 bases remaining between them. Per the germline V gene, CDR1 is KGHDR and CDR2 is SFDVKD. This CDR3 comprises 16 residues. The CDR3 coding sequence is TGTGCCACCAGTGATTTGCAACAGGGTTACACCGGGGAGCTGTTTTTT. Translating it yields CATSDLQQGYTGELFF.

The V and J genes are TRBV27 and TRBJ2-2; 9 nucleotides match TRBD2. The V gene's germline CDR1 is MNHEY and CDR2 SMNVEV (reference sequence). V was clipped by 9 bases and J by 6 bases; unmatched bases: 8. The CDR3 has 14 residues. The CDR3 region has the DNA TGTGCCAGTAGCGGGGGAACTCGGGCCGGGGAGCTGTTTTTT. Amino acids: CASSGGTRAGELFF.

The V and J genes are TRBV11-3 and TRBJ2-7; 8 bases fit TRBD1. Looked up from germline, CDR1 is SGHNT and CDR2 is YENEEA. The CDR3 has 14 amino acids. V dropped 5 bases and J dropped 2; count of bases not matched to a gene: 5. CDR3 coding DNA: TGTGCCAGCAGCAGCCGGGACAGGACCTACGAGCAGTACTTC. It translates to CASSSRDRTYEQYF.

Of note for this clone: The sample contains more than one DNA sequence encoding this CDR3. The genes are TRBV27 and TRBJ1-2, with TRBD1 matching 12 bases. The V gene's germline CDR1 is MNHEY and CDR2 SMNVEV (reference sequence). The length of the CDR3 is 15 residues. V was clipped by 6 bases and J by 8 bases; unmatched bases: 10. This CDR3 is CASSPGGQGARGYTF. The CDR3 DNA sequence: TGTGCCAGCAGCCCGGGGGGACAGGGGGCACGGGGCTACACCTTC.

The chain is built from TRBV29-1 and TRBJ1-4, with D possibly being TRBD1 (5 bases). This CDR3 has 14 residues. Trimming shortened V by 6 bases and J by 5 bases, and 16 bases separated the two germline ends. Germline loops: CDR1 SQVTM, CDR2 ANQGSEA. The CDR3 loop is CSVQVQGLNEKLFF. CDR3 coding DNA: TGCAGCGTCCAAGTTCAGGGTTTGAATGAAAAACTGTTTTTT. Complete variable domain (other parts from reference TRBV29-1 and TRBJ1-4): SAVISQKPSRDICQRGTSLTIQCQVDSQVTMMFWYRQQPGQSLTLIATANQGSEATYESGFVIDKFPISRPNLTFSTLTVSNMSPEDSSIYLCSVQVQGLNEKLFFGSGTQLSVL.

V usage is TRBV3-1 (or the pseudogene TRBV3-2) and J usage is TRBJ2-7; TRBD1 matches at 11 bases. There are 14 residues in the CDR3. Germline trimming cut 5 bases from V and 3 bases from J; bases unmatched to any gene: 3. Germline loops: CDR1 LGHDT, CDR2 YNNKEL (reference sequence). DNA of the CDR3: TGTGCCAGCAGCTCCGGGACAGGGGGCTACGAGCAGTACTTC. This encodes CASSSGTGGYEQYF.

Here the CDR3 reads CASSLVSEGMETQYF. Here the CDR3 DNA reads TGTGCCAGCAGCTTGGTATCGGAGGGAATGGAGACCCAGTACTTC. The chain uses TRBV5-5 and TRBJ2-5; D perhaps matches TRBD2 (6 bases). CDR1 SGHKS and CDR2 YYEKEE come from the germline V gene (reference sequence). The CDR3 length is 15 residues. The V end was cut by 0 bases, the J end by 5 bases, with 14 bases between.

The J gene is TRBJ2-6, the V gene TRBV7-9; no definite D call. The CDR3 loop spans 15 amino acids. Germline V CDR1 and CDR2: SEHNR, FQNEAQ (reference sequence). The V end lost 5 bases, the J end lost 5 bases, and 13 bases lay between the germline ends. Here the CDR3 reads CASSGLELRANVLTF. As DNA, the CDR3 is TGTGCCAGCAGCGGCTTGGAGTTGCGGGCCAACGTCCTGACTTTC.

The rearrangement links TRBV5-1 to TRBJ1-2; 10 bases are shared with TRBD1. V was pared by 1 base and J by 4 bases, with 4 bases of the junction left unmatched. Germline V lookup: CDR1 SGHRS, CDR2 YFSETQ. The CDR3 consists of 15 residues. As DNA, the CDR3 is TGCGCCAGCAGCTTGCGAGGACAGGGGGGCTATGGCTACACCTTC. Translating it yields CASSLRGQGGYGYTF.

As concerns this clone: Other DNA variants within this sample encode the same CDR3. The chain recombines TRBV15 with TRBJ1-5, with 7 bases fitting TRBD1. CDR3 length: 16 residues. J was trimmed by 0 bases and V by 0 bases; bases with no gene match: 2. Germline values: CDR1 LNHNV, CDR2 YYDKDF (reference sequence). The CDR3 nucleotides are TGTGCCACCAGCAGAGACAGGGGGTATAGCAATCAGCCCCAGCATTTT. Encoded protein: CATSRDRGYSNQPQHF.

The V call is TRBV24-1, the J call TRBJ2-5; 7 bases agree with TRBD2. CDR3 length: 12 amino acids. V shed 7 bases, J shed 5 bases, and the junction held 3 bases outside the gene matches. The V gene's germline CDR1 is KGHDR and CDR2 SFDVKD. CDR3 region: CATRGGWETQYF. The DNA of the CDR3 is TGTGCCACCAGGGGGGGGTGGGAGACCCAGTACTTC.

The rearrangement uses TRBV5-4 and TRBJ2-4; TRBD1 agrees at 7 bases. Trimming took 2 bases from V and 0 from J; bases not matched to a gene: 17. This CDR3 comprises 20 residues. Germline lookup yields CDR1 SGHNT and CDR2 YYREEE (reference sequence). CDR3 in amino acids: CASSFTSKITGDVAKNIQYF. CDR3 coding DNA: TGTGCCAGCAGCTTCACCTCAAAAATAACAGGGGATGTAGCCAAAAACATTCAGTACTTC.

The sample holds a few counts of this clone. The CDR3 here is CSVIARQGNTEAFF. CDR3 nucleotides: TGCAGCGTAATTGCACGACAGGGGAACACTGAAGCTTTCTTT. The chain joins TRBV29-1 to TRBJ1-1; 7 nucleotides match TRBD1. This CDR3 region has 14 residues. Per the germline V gene, CDR1 is SQVTM and CDR2 is ANQGSEA. Unmatched junction bases numbered 8, after V lost 6 bases and J lost 1 base.

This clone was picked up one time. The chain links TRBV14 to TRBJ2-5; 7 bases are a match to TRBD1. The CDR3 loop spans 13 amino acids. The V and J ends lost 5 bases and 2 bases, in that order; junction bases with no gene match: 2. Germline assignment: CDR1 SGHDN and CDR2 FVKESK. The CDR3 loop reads CASSWDRQETQYF. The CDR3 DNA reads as TGTGCCAGCAGCTGGGACAGACAAGAGACCCAGTACTTC.

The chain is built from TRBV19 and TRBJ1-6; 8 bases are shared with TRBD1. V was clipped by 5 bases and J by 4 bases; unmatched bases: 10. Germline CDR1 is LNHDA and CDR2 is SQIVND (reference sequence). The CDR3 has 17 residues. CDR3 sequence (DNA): TGTGCCAGTAGTCGGCCAGGGGGCGCTGGTTATAATTCACCCCTCCACTTT. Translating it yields CASSRPGGAGYNSPLHF.

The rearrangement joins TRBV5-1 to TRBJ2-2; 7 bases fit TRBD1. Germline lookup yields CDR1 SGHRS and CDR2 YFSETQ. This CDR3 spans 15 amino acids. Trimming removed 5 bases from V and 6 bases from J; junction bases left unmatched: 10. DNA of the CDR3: TGCGCCAGCAGACTCGGGACAGTGGTGTCCGGGGAGCTGTTTTTT. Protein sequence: CASRLGTVVSGELFF.